This T cell receptor beta chain was sequenced during a study of cytomegalovirus exposure and HLA in healthy donors (dated by TCRdb to about 2017). Study-level background: An earlier analysis of around 600 of the donors reported roughly 270 Gb of sequence data and about 100 million unique TCR beta sequences from roughly 200 million T cells. An earlier analysis of some 500 of the donors used high-throughput TCR beta sequencing to judge whether each TCR beta V gene segment behaved as functional or pseudogenic. The number of typed donors differed by locus: about 629-640 for A, B, C, DRB1 and DQB1; some 500 for DQA1; 606 for DPA1; and about 450 for DPB1. The study aimed to test whether signatures of past pathogen exposure could be identified by cataloging public T cell receptors. Among the roughly 390 genotyped donors, around 81% belonged to the genetic ancestry cluster associated with self-reported Caucasian donors. All discovery cohort repertoires had been generated using a single sequencing platform. Among 300 to 450 genotyped donors of the cohort, an average of 235,054 unique TCR beta nucleotide sequences were sequenced per donor, about a sixth of them non-productive. A later analysis re-analyzed previously published TCR beta repertoires from 666 donors and added high-resolution HLA genotyping to study TCR occurrence patterns. Because of strong linkage in the cohort, roughly five DR-DQ haplotypes were treated as single units for association and clustering. Both class I and class II loci were covered by HLA typing, at four-digit resolution. Alongside the repertoire data, information on donor age, sex, ethnicity and CMV serostatus was compiled. To predict cytomegalovirus infection status, the study brought together high-throughput TCR immunosequencing, statistical association of individual TCRs with disease status, and machine learning. A separate validation cohort of roughly 130 different subjects was used in addition to the roughly 700-subject first cohort. Roughly 300 gigabases of sequencing data and tens of millions of unique TCR sequences made up an early release that covered 500 to 650 HLA-typed donors. In the later analysis, no new phenotypic data were used to find candidate immune exposures; instead, reliance was placed on TCR beta sequences and their occurrence across donors. A later genetic analysis used genome-wide SNP genotypes for about 65% of the roughly 670 donors, treating that subset as a discovery cohort. The study profiled the T cell repertoires of under 850 subjects by immunosequencing and related them to cytomegalovirus serostatus. General conclusions and limits of the study: Most TCR sequences were seen in very few donors, while some public TCRs were found in many individuals. Linkage disequilibrium might explain the correlated functional status among segregating V segments, but an unknown experimental factor could not be ruled out. Three of the identified cytomegalovirus-associated TCR beta chains were confirmed in vitro to be specific for cytomegalovirus antigens. Assigning TCR associations to individual alleles was difficult when HLA alleles, especially DR and DQ, strongly co-occurred. In a later genetic analysis, a missense DCLRE1C variant was associated with V-gene and J-gene trimming of TCR beta chains, and the association was replicated in an independent cohort. In a later analysis, the rate of TCR association differed among HLA loci, with DRB1 alleles having the most associated TCRs and HLA-C alleles having the fewest. A later analysis associated 15,000 to 20,000 TCR beta sequences with specific HLA alleles at a false discovery rate of 0.05. According to a later analysis, parvovirus B19, influenza, CMV and Epstein-Barr virus appeared linked to several top co-occurrence clusters. The authors suggested that the approach could potentially be generalized to other disease states and immunological phenotypes. Compared with equally common non-associated chains, HLA-associated TCR beta chains in a later analysis were more clonally expanded and had lower generation probabilities. Because some donors lacked HLA typing at each locus, the association tests relied only on the typed subset. A later analysis found that most CMV-associated TCR beta chains appeared HLA-restricted, with HLA associations seemingly driven largely by CMV exposure. Fewer than 20 rarely observed V segments, including chromosome 9 orphons, were excluded from the earlier analysis of a few hundred of the donors because counts were too low. The sequencing pipeline was judged likely to have produced a cluster of highly shared sequence variants as a technical artifact. The presence/absence analyses assumed that sequencing depth was roughly uniform across donors, and that assumption may not be true. A total of around 150 TCR beta chains were listed by the study as associated with cytomegalovirus. The classifier was reported to diagnose cytomegalovirus status with high specificity and sensitivity in both the original cohort and the validation cohort. A further reported finding was that TCR beta sequences accurately predicted the HLA-A and HLA-B alleles for most subjects in the first cohort. An earlier analysis of approximately 600 of the donors showed that most TCR beta V segments appeared in productive rearrangements either about 87% or about 30% of the time, which broadly matched IMGT annotations. In a later genetic analysis, fewer N-insertions in productive TCRs were reported among donors in an Asian-associated ancestry cluster than the roughly 640-donor mean. Some IMGT-functional V segments, including TRBV6-2 and TRBV6-3, could not be distinguished by the 87-base-pair reads and were therefore excluded. This cohort had only TCR beta chains sequenced, and the lack of alpha or paired-chain data limited which features could be detected. Immune exposure information for the cohort was limited to CMV serostatus.

From cysteine to phenylalanine, the CDR3 is 16 amino acids long. The DNA shown is the 48-base CDR3, in frame from base 1. Germline trimming amounts to 4 bases on V and 7 bases on J, with 10 as the count of junction bases outside the gene matches. CDR1 and CDR2, per the germline V gene, are SGHTA and FQGTGA. The library was obtained by the immunoSEQ multiplex PCR assay. A mixture of 60 forward primers for TCR Vbeta segments and 13 reverse primers for TCR Jbeta segments was used in the multiplex PCR. The CDR3 region of rearranged TCR beta genes was amplified from genomic DNA with a multiplex PCR assay. On the Illumina HiSeq System, the amplified TCR beta libraries were sequenced as 87-base-pair reads. Regarding the original processing steps: A later analysis counted some 74 million unique TCR beta chains across the 650 to 800 repertoires, and 9.5 million to 11 million of these chains were shared by at least two donors. Raw reads were error-corrected and collapsed into unique sequences by a nearest-neighbor algorithm in which closely related sequences were merged to remove PCR and sequencing errors. Alignment of CDR3 sequences to IMGT reference sequences was used to assign V, D and J gene segments. For a sequence to be retained, a match of at least six nucleotides to both a V gene segment and a J gene segment was required. A rearrangement was called productive if the CDR3 had no stop codons and remained in frame with V and J, and every other rearrangement was called non-productive. Following IMGT convention, CDR3 was defined as the stretch from the second conserved V-encoded cysteine up to the conserved J-encoded phenylalanine. The earlier analysis of 500 to 600 of the donors excluded sequences that lacked an unambiguous match to a single V gene segment. In an earlier analysis of approximately 590 of the donors, a V segment was called functional when productive rearrangements were above 56.7%, and segregating when the standard deviation between donors exceeded 5%. A statistical classification framework was built to diagnose cytomegalovirus status from the catalog of TCR beta chain sequences. V and J gene assignment, in a later analysis, came from comparing TCR nucleotide sequences with IMGT/GENE-DB human TR gene sequences. The TCRdist pipeline was used in a later analysis to assign CDR3 sequences and most-parsimonious VDJ recombination scenarios. A later analysis defined each TCR beta chain by its CDR3 amino acid sequence plus V-gene family, and excluded reads lacking a unique V-gene family. To address suspected cross-contamination and a sequencing artifact, a later analysis removed around 590 highly shared, low-generation-probability nucleotide sequences. In a later analysis, a clonal expansion index was calculated for each public chain from normalized within-repertoire ranks of inferred template counts. Generation probabilities in a later analysis came from a VDJ recombination model fitted to out-of-frame rearrangements, and those results were checked against IGoR. Hypergeometric tests were used in a later analysis to score TCR-TCR, TCR-HLA and TCR-CMV co-occurrence, with a repertoire-size bias correction applied to the TCR pairs. To estimate false discovery rates, a later analysis permuted the HLA or CMV assignments 20 times. In a later analysis, co-occurring TCRs were grouped using DBSCAN, and TCRdist sequence similarity was added for clustering within HLA-allele-positive subsets. For co-occurrence clustering, repertoires with fewer than 30,000 or more than 120,000 public chains were excluded, along with five repertoires with anomalous nucleotide sharing. The table was pulled from immuneACCESS by TCRdb, which kept in-frame rearrangements only. Such tables lose some clones; where checked, under half of the loss comes from unresolved V genes, and the rest has no known cause. V and J calls and clone size are given by that table; D and trimming were obtained from the DNA. The sample yields more than 150,000 clones; 70% to 90% were counted once. The ten largest clones represent about 9.3% of the sample.

The cohort consisted of 666 healthy bone marrow donors. All cohort members were sampled while nominally healthy, although unrecorded immune exposures were likely present. The donor was CMV seropositive and was included in the group of 300 or so seropositive cohort members. Every donor gave a peripheral blood sample, and the peripheral blood mononuclear cells from that sample were used for TCR beta sequencing. Genomic DNA extraction from the blood cell samples was performed with the Qiagen DNeasy Blood Extraction Kit. In the case of this clone: The antigen it binds to is not known. No much larger clone exists at a distance of one base, and base qualities are not known.

Specimen: PBMCs. This TCR was recovered from a man between 18 and 29 years old in good health and CMV-seropositive. The rearrangement combines TRBV7-3 with TRBJ2-1, with 10 middle bases fitting TRBD2. The bases read TGTGCCAGCAGCTCCATCCCAGCGGGGGGGCCGAATGAGCAGTTCTTC. Translated, it gives CASSSIPAGGPNEQFF.